This TCR beta chain was sequenced in a study of blood T cell repertoires in COVID-19. Study background: The samples span acute and convalescent COVID-19 from the United States, Italy and Spain.

The CDR3 length is 15 residues. Per germline, CDR1 SGDLS and CDR2 YYNGEE. Trimming cost V 3 bases and J 6 bases, with 17 bases left between them. Repertoires were generated with immunoSEQ multiplex PCR, while TCRdb's copy carries only in-frame clones and drops some. Among 270,000 or so clones listed, less than 85% were seen once. Sequenced: peripheral blood. The chain uses TRBV9 and TRBJ2-3; D is possibly TRBD2 (5 bases). The source of this sequence is a woman younger than 35 with acute or convalescent COVID-19. CDR3 amino acids: CASSARHPGSDTQYF. The CDR3 DNA reads as TGTGCCAGCAGCGCCCGCCACCCGGGGTCCGATACGCAGTATTTT.